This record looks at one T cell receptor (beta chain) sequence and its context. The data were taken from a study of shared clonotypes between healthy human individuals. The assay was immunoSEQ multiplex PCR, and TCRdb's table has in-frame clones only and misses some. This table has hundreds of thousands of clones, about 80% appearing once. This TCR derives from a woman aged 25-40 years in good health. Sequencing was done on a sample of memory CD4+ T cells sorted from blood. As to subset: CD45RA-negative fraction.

In nucleotides, the CDR3 is TGTGCCAGCAGCCCCGGGCTAGCGGGAAAGAACGAGCAGTACTTC. Amino acid sequence: CASSPGLAGKNEQYF. The chain combines TRBV6-6 with TRBJ2-7; 9 nucleotides agree with TRBD2. The CDR3 spans 15 residues. Per the germline V gene, CDR1 is MNHNY and CDR2 is SVGAGI (reference sequence). Unmatched junction bases numbered 11, after V lost 6 bases and J lost 5 bases.